This T cell receptor (beta chain) was recovered during a study of cytomegalovirus exposure and HLA in healthy donors (dated by TCRdb to between 2016 and 2019). About the investigation overall: An earlier analysis of a few hundred of the donors reported around 280 Gb of sequence data and 100 million to 120 million unique TCR beta sequences obtained from around 180 million T cells. The later analysis used no new phenotypic data to find candidate immune exposures, relying instead on TCR beta sequences and their occurrence across donors. Among approximately 370 genotyped donors of the cohort, an average of roughly 230,000 unique TCR beta nucleotide sequences was sequenced per donor, of which roughly 17% were non-productive. An early release covering 550 to 700 HLA-typed donors comprised roughly 300 gigabases of sequencing data and tens of millions of unique TCR sequences. The study aimed to test whether cataloging public T cell receptors could reveal signatures of past pathogen exposure. Typing coverage varied by locus: 629-630 donors for A, B, C, DRB1 and DQB1; roughly 520 for DQA1; over 600 for DPA1; under 490 for DPB1. Both class I and class II loci were covered by HLA typing, at four-digit resolution. To study patterns of TCR occurrence, a later analysis re-analyzed previously published TCR beta repertoires from 666 donors and added high-resolution HLA genotyping. Using immunosequencing, the study profiled T cell repertoires from about 650 subjects and related those repertoires to cytomegalovirus serostatus. Donor age, sex, ethnicity and CMV serostatus were compiled alongside the repertoire data. Besides the first cohort of 500 to 700 subjects, a separate validation cohort made up of around 120 different subjects was used. Genome-wide SNP genotypes for about 65% of the roughly 670 donors were used in a later genetic analysis, which treated that subset as a discovery cohort. About five DR-DQ haplotypes were treated as single units for association and clustering because of strong linkage in the cohort. Among the roughly 390 genotyped donors, 75% to 90% belonged to the genetic ancestry cluster associated with self-reported Caucasian donors. High-throughput TCR immunosequencing, statistical association of individual TCRs with disease status, and machine learning were combined to predict cytomegalovirus infection status. Every discovery cohort repertoire had been produced on one sequencing platform. An earlier analysis of 450 to 750 of the donors used high-throughput TCR beta sequencing to judge whether each TCR beta V gene segment behaved as functional or pseudogenic.

Study-wide findings and limitations: CMV serostatus was the only immune exposure information available for the cohort. A further reported finding was that TCR beta sequences accurately predicted the HLA-A and HLA-B alleles for most subjects in the first cohort. A few of the identified cytomegalovirus-associated TCR beta chains were confirmed in vitro to be specific for cytomegalovirus antigens. Most CMV-associated TCR beta chains appeared to be HLA-restricted in a later analysis, and the HLA associations seemed to be driven largely by CMV exposure. A cluster of highly shared sequence variants was judged likely to represent a technical artifact of the sequencing pipeline. In a later analysis, HLA-associated TCR beta chains were found to be more clonally expanded and to have lower generation probabilities than equally common non-associated chains. Several of the top co-occurrence clusters appeared to be linked to parvovirus B19, influenza, CMV and Epstein-Barr virus, according to a later analysis. In the study, 164 TCR beta chains were listed as associated with cytomegalovirus. The 87-base-pair reads could not distinguish some IMGT-functional V segments, including TRBV6-2 and TRBV6-3, so those segments were excluded. When HLA alleles, especially DR and DQ, strongly co-occurred, TCR associations were difficult to assign to individual alleles. Because counts were too low, around 17 rarely observed V segments, including chromosome 9 orphons, were left out of the earlier analysis of approximately 580 of the donors. Because some donors lacked HLA typing at each locus, the association tests relied only on the typed subset. Roughly uniform sequencing depth across donors was assumed in presence/absence analyses, although this assumption may not hold. It was suggested by the authors that the approach could potentially be generalized to other disease states and immunological phenotypes. At a false discovery rate of 0.05, a later analysis linked 16,951 TCR beta sequences to specific HLA alleles. An association between a missense DCLRE1C variant and V-gene and J-gene trimming of TCR beta chains was found in a later genetic analysis and replicated in an independent cohort. The classifier was reported to diagnose cytomegalovirus status with high specificity and sensitivity in both the original cohort and the validation cohort. An earlier analysis of around 500 of the donors showed that most TCR beta V segments appeared in productive rearrangements either about 90% or about 30% of the time, which broadly matched IMGT annotations. In this cohort, only TCR beta chains were sequenced, and detectable features were limited by the absence of alpha or paired-chain data. Correlated functional status among segregating V segments might reflect linkage disequilibrium, but an unknown experimental factor could not be ruled out. According to a later genetic analysis, donors in an Asian-associated ancestry cluster had fewer N-insertions in productive TCRs than the roughly 670-donor mean. In a later analysis, the rate of TCR association differed among HLA loci, with DRB1 alleles having the most associated TCRs and HLA-C alleles having the fewest. Across donors, most TCR sequences were observed very rarely, whereas some public TCRs were present in many individuals.

The cohort was made up of around 720 healthy bone marrow donors. All cohort members were sampled while nominally healthy, although unrecorded immune exposures were likely present. The donor was CMV seronegative and belonged to the group of 380 or so seronegative cohort members. A peripheral blood sample was collected from each donor, and TCR beta sequencing was performed on peripheral blood mononuclear cells. Genomic DNA was extracted from the blood cell samples with the Qiagen DNeasy Blood Extraction Kit. Library preparation was by the immunoSEQ multiplex PCR assay. The multiplex PCR relied on a mix of 60 forward primers for TCR Vbeta segments and 13 reverse primers for TCR Jbeta segments. A multiplex PCR assay on genomic DNA amplified the CDR3 region of rearranged TCR beta genes. On the Illumina HiSeq System, the amplified TCR beta libraries were sequenced as 87-base-pair reads. The original methods were these. Across the 500 to 700 repertoires, a later analysis counted some 81 million unique TCR beta chains, around 11 million of which were shared by at least two donors. Raw reads were error-corrected and collapsed into unique sequences with a nearest-neighbor algorithm that merged closely related sequences to remove PCR and sequencing errors. V, D and J gene segments were assigned by aligning CDR3 sequences to IMGT reference sequences. For a sequence to be retained, a match of at least six nucleotides was required to both a V gene segment and a J gene segment. A rearrangement counted as productive if the CDR3 had no stop codons and remained in frame with V and J, and every other rearrangement counted as non-productive. Following IMGT convention, CDR3 was defined as the stretch from the second conserved V-encoded cysteine up to the conserved J-encoded phenylalanine. The earlier analysis of approximately 590 of the donors excluded any sequence lacking an unambiguous match to a single V gene segment. An earlier analysis of 450 to 650 of the donors called V segments functional above 56.7% productive rearrangements and segregating when the between-donor standard deviation exceeded 5%. A statistical classification framework was built for diagnosing cytomegalovirus status from the catalog of TCR beta chain sequences. V and J gene assignment, in a later analysis, came from comparing TCR nucleotide sequences with IMGT/GENE-DB human TR gene sequences. A later analysis assigned CDR3 sequences and most-parsimonious VDJ recombination scenarios with the TCRdist pipeline. In a later analysis, each TCR beta chain was defined by its CDR3 amino acid sequence together with its V-gene family, and reads without a unique V-gene family were excluded. To address suspected cross-contamination and a sequencing artifact, a later analysis removed 550 to 750 highly shared, low-generation-probability nucleotide sequences. In a later analysis, a clonal expansion index for each public chain was calculated from normalized within-repertoire ranks of inferred template counts. A later analysis computed generation probabilities with a VDJ recombination model fitted to out-of-frame rearrangements, and checked the results against IGoR. Hypergeometric tests were used in a later analysis to score TCR-TCR, TCR-HLA and TCR-CMV co-occurrence, with a repertoire-size bias correction applied to the TCR pairs. False discovery rates were estimated in a later analysis by permuting HLA or CMV assignments 20 times. In a later analysis, co-occurring TCRs were grouped using DBSCAN, with TCRdist sequence similarity added in when clustering inside HLA-allele-positive subsets. For co-occurrence clustering, repertoires with fewer than 30,000 or more than 120,000 public chains were excluded, along with four or five repertoires with anomalous nucleotide sharing. TCRdb limited this immuneACCESS table to in-frame rearrangements with V and J called. A share of clones is missing; checked studies link under half to unresolved V genes, and the rest is unexplained. The V and J calls and the clone size are those of that table, but D and trimming were determined from the DNA. The sample has about 130,000 clones on record, 60% to 85% of them singletons. Around 1.5% of the sample comes from the top ten.

Of note for this clone: Its binding antigen is unknown. Within one base of it there is no much larger clone, and no base qualities were kept.

Taken from cysteine to phenylalanine, the CDR3 has 15 residues. Left in the record is the CDR3 DNA by itself, 45 bases read in frame from the first base. In the germline V gene, CDR1 corresponds to SGHTA and CDR2 to FQGNSA. V loses 4 bases at its end and J loses 7 bases; junction bases beyond the gene matches: 6. The V gene is TRBV7-2 and the J gene is TRBJ2-1; the junction holds 11 bases that match TRBD2. The receptor comes from a woman aged 18-35 years in good health and CMV-seronegative. The sample comprised PBMCs. The DNA sequence follows: TGTGCCAGCAGCTACGTAGCGGGAGGGGGAAATGAGCAGTTCTTC. Its protein product is CASSYVAGGGNEQFF.